This paragraph reports one T cell receptor beta chain. The data stem from a study of cytomegalovirus exposure and HLA in healthy donors. Germline V gene data show CDR1 as KGHSH and CDR2 as LQKENI. The length of the CDR3 is 14 residues. Trimming took 3 bases from V and 8 from J, leaving 13 bases between them. With 60 Vbeta and 13 Jbeta primers, the PCR was carried out. Clones were read by immunoSEQ multiplex PCR, and TCRdb kept only the in-frame ones, dropping some. Here the sample spans just under 250,000 clones, about 81% being singletons. Input material: PBMCs. The chain is built from TRBV18 and TRBJ1-4; maybe TRBD1 (6 bases). The sequence came from a middle-aged woman in good health and CMV-seropositive. CDR3 coding DNA: TGTGCCAGCTCACCCGACAGGTCCCAGGAAAAACTGTTTTTT. It is translated as CASSPDRSQEKLFF.